These 27 T cell receptor beta chains came from one sample sequenced in a study of blood T cell repertoires in COVID-19. Data came from immunoSEQ multiplex PCR; TCRdb stores just in-frame clones and leaves some out. Of 61,000 or so clones in the sample, just over 85% were seen once. What was sequenced was peripheral blood. The receptor source for this set is a woman older than 75 with active COVID-19.

The chain recombines TRBV28 with TRBJ2-3; 8 nucleotides agree with TRBD2. The CDR3 spans 14 residues. Germline assignment: CDR1 MDHEN and CDR2 SYDVKM. V shed 7 bases, J shed 6 bases, and the junction held 9 bases outside the gene matches. This CDR3 reads CASKGGGTLDTQYF. In DNA form, the CDR3 reads TGTGCCAGCAAAGGCGGGGGGACGTTGGATACGCAGTATTTT.

The chain employs TRBV7-3 and TRBJ2-3; 9 nucleotides line up with TRBD2. V trimming: 5 bases; J trimming: 8 bases; junction bases outside the gene matches: 14. Germline values: CDR1 SGHTA, CDR2 FQGTGA. This CDR3 is built from 16 residues. CDR3 DNA sequence: TGTGCCAGCAGCCCCGAGGCGGCTAGCGGGGCCCTTACGCAGTATTTT. This translates into CASSPEAASGALTQYF.

This sequence joins TRBV21-1 and TRBJ1-1; the table gives TRBD1 as D, unverified against the DNA. TRBV21-1 is an annotated pseudogene. The CDR3 runs 12 residues. CDR3 DNA sequence: TGTGCCAGCGGGACAGGGAACACTGAAGCTTTCTTT. This codes for CASGTGNTEAFF.

The V gene is TRBV18, the J gene TRBJ2-7, with a weak D call TRBD1 (5 bases). Trimming removed 2 bases from V and 0 bases from J, with 11 bases in between. CDR1 is KGHSH and CDR2 is LQKENI in the germline V gene. This CDR3 region has 15 residues. CDR3 loop: CASSPAREPSYEQYF. The DNA for the CDR3 is TGTGCCAGCTCACCAGCCAGGGAACCCTCCTACGAGCAGTACTTC.

This rearrangement joins TRBV11-2 to TRBJ1-4; D ambiguous. Germline values: CDR1 SGHAT, CDR2 FQNNGV. Trimming pared 0 bases from V and 6 bases from J, leaving 8 bases between. This CDR3 is built from 14 residues. The CDR3 here is CASSLDRNDEKLFF. The CDR3 bases are TGTGCCAGCAGCTTAGACAGGAATGATGAAAAACTGTTTTTT.

The rearrangement links TRBV6-5 to TRBJ2-1, with TRBD1 identical over 10 bases. CDR1 is MNHEY, CDR2 SVGAGI, per germline. This CDR3 spans 13 amino acids. Trimming removed 6 bases from V and 7 bases from J; junction bases left unmatched: 3. The CDR3 DNA is TGTGCCAGCAGACAGGGACAGGGGAATGAGCAGTTCTTC. Amino acids: CASRQGQGNEQFF.

The rearrangement uses TRBV5-6 and TRBJ2-5, with 7 bases that match TRBD2. The CDR3 totals 14 residues. Germline trimming cut 4 bases from V and 0 bases from J; bases unmatched to any gene: 3. Germline loops: CDR1 SGHDT, CDR2 YYEEEE. The CDR3 loop is CASSPGGYQETQYF. In DNA, the CDR3 is TGTGCCAGCAGCCCCGGGGGGTACCAAGAGACCCAGTACTTC.

The chain recombines TRBV7-6 with TRBJ2-5; the match to TRBD2 covers 9 bases. CDR3 size: 15 residues. Trimming cost V 3 bases and J 5 bases; bases outside gene matches: 7. Looked up from germline, CDR1 is SGHVS and CDR2 is FNYEAQ. The CDR3 loop is CASSFSGGRGETQYF. The CDR3 region has the DNA TGTGCCAGCAGCTTTAGCGGGGGCCGAGGGGAGACCCAGTACTTC.

The chain employs TRBV3-1 (or the pseudogene TRBV3-2) and TRBJ2-1, with 11 bases identical to TRBD2. The germline CDR1 and CDR2 sequences are LGHDT and YNNKEL (reference sequence). The V and J ends lost 4 bases and 10 bases, in that order; junction bases with no gene match: 9. This CDR3 region has 15 residues. In DNA, the CDR3 is TGTGCCAGCAGCCGAATAGCGGGGGGGCCTGTCGAGCAGTTCTTC. This translates into CASSRIAGGPVEQFF.

The sample holds one count of this clone. The J gene is TRBJ2-4, the V gene TRBV6-5, with 8 bases identical to TRBD1. V was clipped by 8 bases and J by 8 bases; unmatched bases: 11. Germline V gene data show CDR1 as MNHEY and CDR2 as SVGAGI. The CDR3 covers 14 residues. The CDR3 is CASRLGQERDIQYF. As DNA, the CDR3 is TGTGCCAGCCGGCTGGGACAGGAAAGGGACATTCAGTACTTC.

V and J are TRBV4-1 and TRBJ2-1; 11 bases map to TRBD1. Germline V CDR1 and CDR2: MGHRA, YSYEKL. The ends lost 2 bases at V and 4 bases at J; junction bases unmatched: 4. The CDR3 covers 16 residues. The CDR3 loop is CASSQSGTGGYNEQFF. CDR3 nucleotide sequence: TGCGCCAGCAGCCAATCCGGGACAGGGGGATACAATGAGCAGTTCTTC.

CDR3: CASSYSGGEAWYTF. The CDR3 nucleotides are TGTGCCAGCAGTTACTCGGGGGGAGAGGCTTGGTACACCTTC. V is TRBV6-5 and J is TRBJ1-2, with D possibly matching TRBD1 (5 bases). V gave up 0 bases and J gave up 11 bases, with 16 bases separating them. This CDR3 region has 14 residues. CDR1 is MNHEY, CDR2 SVGAGI, per germline.

This rearrangement joins TRBV7-9 to TRBJ2-7, with D hard to call. CDR3 size: 13 residues. From germline, CDR1 is SEHNR and CDR2 FQNEAQ (reference sequence). V shed 4 bases and J shed 3 bases, with 10 bases lying between them. In DNA, the CDR3 is TGTGCCAGCAGCTCTAGTCGTAGCTACGAGCAGTACTTC. It yields the protein CASSSSRSYEQYF.

This chain links TRBV2 with TRBJ2-1, with 10 bases aligning to TRBD2. The CDR3 loop spans 15 amino acids. The trim removed 4 bases at V and 6 bases at J, leaving 6 bases unmatched. Germline V gene lookup returns CDR1 SNHLY and CDR2 FYNNEI. The CDR3 bases are TGTGCCAGCAGTGCGAGCGGGGGGGCCTTCAATGAGCAGTTCTTC. It encodes CASSASGGAFNEQFF.

In its sample, this clone was seen a few times. The chain carries TRBV7-2 and TRBJ2-5; a weak D match, TRBD2 (5 bases). Deletions cut 0 bases from V and 7 bases from J, with 18 bases between. The CDR3 sequence is 16 residues long. Looked up from germline, CDR1 is SGHTA and CDR2 is FQGNSA. The CDR3 reads CASSLALGLRSGTQYF. The DNA for the CDR3 is TGTGCCAGCAGCTTAGCGCTCGGACTCAGATCGGGGACCCAGTACTTC.

This sequence joins TRBV28 and TRBJ1-5, with D possibly being TRBD1 (6 bases). The CDR3 sequence is 13 residues long. Germline lookup yields CDR1 MDHEN and CDR2 SYDVKM. The V gene lost 6 bases and the J gene lost 3 bases, with 9 bases spanning the gap. This chain's CDR3 is CASRDSLNQPQHF. CDR3 DNA sequence: TGTGCCAGCAGGGACAGCCTCAATCAGCCCCAGCATTTT. The entire variable domain, with the rest obtained from reference TRBV28 and TRBJ1-5, is as follows: DVKVTQSSRYLVKRTGEKVFLECVQDMDHENMFWYRQDPGLGLRLIYFSYDVKMKEKGDIPEGYSVSREKKERFSLILESASTNQTSMYLCASRDSLNQPQHFGDGTRLSIL.

The chain recombines TRBV29-1 with TRBJ1-1; tentative D call: TRBD1 (5 bases). CDR3 length equals 15 residues. V lost 5 bases and J 4 bases, leaving 20 bases between the germline ends. The germline CDR1 and CDR2 sequences are SQVTM and ANQGSEA. The CDR3 DNA follows: TGCAGCGTTTCCTCAGGGCCCCTCGGGGGCACTGAAGCTTTCTTT. This gives the protein CSVSSGPLGGTEAFF.

The J gene is TRBJ2-3, the V gene TRBV5-4; D unresolved. The germline V and J ends were trimmed by 3 bases and 4 bases, with 3 bases remaining between them. Germline V lookup: CDR1 SGHNT, CDR2 YYREEE (reference sequence). The CDR3 loop spans 11 amino acids. Here the CDR3 reads CASSSPDTQYF. Written as DNA, the CDR3 is TGTGCCAGCAGCTCTCCAGATACGCAGTATTTT.

This clone has just a few counts. The V call is TRBV2, the J call TRBJ1-1; possible D gene TRBD1, 5 bases. This CDR3 is 10 amino acids long. The germline CDR1 and CDR2 sequences are SNHLY and FYNNEI. V shed 8 bases and J shed 5 bases, with 6 bases lying between them. The CDR3 loop reads CASGGTEAFF. Here the CDR3 DNA reads TGTGCCAGCGGGGGGACTGAAGCTTTCTTT.

The rearrangement joins TRBV5-4 to TRBJ1-4; 10 positions match TRBD1. Unmatched junction bases numbered 3, after V lost 4 bases and J lost 0 bases. Germline assignment: CDR1 SGHNT and CDR2 YYREEE (reference sequence). This CDR3 has 16 amino acids. CDR3 coding DNA: TGTGCCAGCAGCGGGGACAGGGGAGCAACTAATGAAAAACTGTTTTTT. Translating it yields CASSGDRGATNEKLFF. The full variable domain, in which reference TRBV5-4 and TRBJ1-4 provide the parts outside the CDR3, is ETGVTQSPTHLIKTRGQQVTLRCSSQSGHNTVSWYQQALGQGPQFIFQYYREEENGRGNFPPRFSGLQFPNYSSELNVNALELDDSALYLCASSGDRGATNEKLFFGSGTQLSVL.

The J gene is TRBJ2-1, the V gene TRBV11-2; perhaps TRBD2 as D (6 bases). Germline CDR1 is SGHAT and CDR2 is FQNNGV. V shed 2 bases and J shed 3 bases, with 17 bases lying between them. The CDR3 is 17 amino acids. CDR3: CASSLPNLAYYYNEQFF. In nucleotides, the CDR3 is TGTGCCAGCAGCTTACCCAATCTAGCGTATTACTACAATGAGCAGTTCTTC. Drawing the rest from reference TRBV11-2 and TRBJ2-1, the complete variable domain is EAGVAQSPRYKIIEKRQSVAFWCNPISGHATLYWYQQILGQGPKLLIQFQNNGVVDDSQLPKDRFSAERLKGVDSTLKIQPAKLEDSAVYLCASSLPNLAYYYNEQFFGPGTRLTVL.

This rearrangement joins TRBV28 to TRBJ1-1; no definite D call. The V gene lost 0 bases and the J gene lost 0 bases, with 5 bases spanning the gap. Germline V lookup: CDR1 MDHEN, CDR2 SYDVKM. The length of the CDR3 is 14 residues. The CDR3 DNA reads as TGTGCCAGCAGTTTATGGTCCGTGAACACTGAAGCTTTCTTT. As protein: CASSLWSVNTEAFF.

The J gene is TRBJ2-1, the V gene TRBV29-1; TRBD2 matches at 11 bases. Per germline, CDR1 SQVTM and CDR2 ANQGSEA. The CDR3 is 13 residues long. V lost 6 bases to trimming and J lost 5 bases; unmatched junction nucleotides: 3. CDR3 DNA sequence: TGCAGCGTCTTGACTAGCGGGAACAATGAGCAGTTCTTC. Translated: CSVLTSGNNEQFF.

V gene TRBV30 combines with J gene TRBJ2-3; TRBD2 aligns across 12 bases. Germline V lookup: CDR1 GTSNPN, CDR2 SVGIG (reference sequence). The CDR3 sequence is 17 residues long. The V and J ends lost 8 bases and 0 bases, in that order; junction bases with no gene match: 12. The CDR3 DNA follows: TGTGCCGGAACGAGGCGACTAGCGGGGGCCAGCACAGATACGCAGTATTTT. It translates to CAGTRRLAGASTDTQYF.

The chain recombines TRBV7-2 with TRBJ1-3, with a possible D match to TRBD1 (5 bases). The CDR3 has 13 residues. V was trimmed by 3 bases and J by 11 bases, leaving 14 bases between them. The germline gives CDR1 SGHTA, CDR2 FQGNSA. The CDR3 loop reads CASSLESRGAIYF. Written as DNA, the CDR3 is TGTGCCAGCAGCTTGGAAAGTAGGGGCGCCATATATTTT.

The chain carries TRBV5-4 and TRBJ2-5; TRBD2 matches at 11 bases. The trim removed 3 bases at V and 2 bases at J, leaving 3 bases unmatched. This CDR3 comprises 15 residues. The germline CDR1 and CDR2 sequences are SGHNT and YYREEE (reference sequence). CDR3 bases: TGTGCCAGCAGCTGGGGGACTAGCGGACAAGAGACCCAGTACTTC. Translating it yields CASSWGTSGQETQYF.

This clone occurred once. J is TRBJ2-1 and V is TRBV3-1 (or the pseudogene TRBV3-2); a weak D match, TRBD2 (5 bases). CDR3 length: 16 amino acids. The V end was cut by 3 bases, the J end by 2 bases, with 14 bases between. Germline V lookup: CDR1 LGHDT, CDR2 YNNKEL (reference sequence). The CDR3 region is CASSQDASRPYNEQFF. CDR3 nucleotide sequence: TGTGCCAGCAGCCAGGATGCTAGCAGACCCTACAATGAGCAGTTCTTC.